This is a list of T cell receptor beta chains from one sample in a study of cytomegalovirus exposure and HLA in healthy donors. Profiled with immunoSEQ multiplex PCR; TCRdb holds only in-frame clones, not every one. The sample contains about 120,000 clones, roughly 75% of which appear only once. The sample comprised PBMCs. The receptors here all came from a man aged 25 to 45 in good health and CMV-seropositive. Both conserved end residues are part of each CDR3. A D gene is named only where the DNA matches it firmly. Clone size, where shown, is once, few, many, or a class for clones that have expanded.

v_gene: TRBV19; d_gene: .; abundance: few; j_gene: TRBJ1-5; CDR3aa: CASSKTGLNQPQHF; CDR3nt: TGTGCCAGTAGCAAGACAGGACTGAATCAGCCCCAGCATTTT
v_gene: TRBV28; d_gene: .; abundance: few; j_gene: TRBJ2-2; CDR3aa: CASGVPAGNTGELFF; CDR3nt: TGTGCCAGCGGGGTTCCAGCGGGCAACACCGGGGAGCTGTTTTTT
v_gene: TRBV27; d_gene: .; abundance: .; j_gene: TRBJ2-7; CDR3aa: CASSSLQASPYEQYF; CDR3nt: TGTGCCAGCAGTTCCCTCCAAGCGTCCCCCTACGAGCAGTACTTC
v_gene: TRBV7-9; d_gene: .; abundance: medium-sized; j_gene: TRBJ1-2; CDR3aa: CASSFGEIGGYTF; CDR3nt: TGTGCCAGCAGCTTTGGGGAGATCGGTGGCTACACCTTC
v_gene: TRBV9; d_gene: TRBD1; abundance: .; j_gene: TRBJ2-7; CDR3aa: CASSVLGQGGYEQYF; CDR3nt: TGTGCCAGCAGCGTTCTTGGACAGGGTGGATACGAGCAGTACTTC
v_gene: TRBV7-8; d_gene: TRBD1; abundance: .; j_gene: TRBJ1-1; CDR3aa: CASSLTGQAFF; CDR3nt: TGTGCCAGCAGCCTGACAGGGCAAGCTTTCTTT
v_gene: TRBV7-2; d_gene: TRBD1; abundance: .; j_gene: TRBJ2-3; CDR3aa: CASSPRQGRSTDTQYF; CDR3nt: TGTGCCAGCAGCCCACGACAGGGGCGTAGCACAGATACGCAGTATTTT
v_gene: TRBV7-2; d_gene: TRBD2; abundance: .; j_gene: TRBJ2-7; CDR3aa: CASSRAGLAGVSHEQYF; CDR3nt: TGTGCCAGCAGCCGCGCAGGACTAGCGGGAGTATCGCACGAGCAGTACTTC
v_gene: TRBV27; d_gene: TRBD1; abundance: .; j_gene: TRBJ1-1; CDR3aa: CASSRGQGATEAFF; CDR3nt: TGTGCCAGCAGCCGCGGACAGGGGGCCACTGAAGCTTTCTTT
v_gene: TRBV30; d_gene: .; abundance: .; j_gene: TRBJ2-1; CDR3aa: CAWSVGQGIVDEQFF; CDR3nt: TGTGCCTGGAGTGTTGGGCAGGGGATTGTAGATGAGCAGTTCTTC
v_gene: TRBV27; d_gene: TRBD2; abundance: .; j_gene: TRBJ2-1; CDR3aa: CASSWGTSGNEQFF; CDR3nt: TGTGCCAGCAGTTGGGGGACTAGCGGGAATGAGCAGTTCTTC
v_gene: TRBV29-1; d_gene: TRBD2; abundance: .; j_gene: TRBJ2-1; CDR3aa: CSVPTTTSGRGHEQFF; CDR3nt: TGCAGCGTTCCTACCACGACTAGCGGGAGAGGTCATGAGCAGTTCTTC
v_gene: TRBV5-1; d_gene: TRBD2; abundance: .; j_gene: TRBJ2-1; CDR3aa: CASSLASGSYEQFF; CDR3nt: TGCGCCAGCAGCTTGGCCAGCGGGAGCTATGAGCAGTTCTTC
v_gene: TRBV27; d_gene: .; abundance: .; j_gene: TRBJ2-1; CDR3aa: CASSLGASGYNEQFF; CDR3nt: TGTGCCAGCAGTTTGGGGGCTAGCGGATACAATGAGCAGTTCTTC
v_gene: TRBV11-2; d_gene: TRBD1; abundance: .; j_gene: TRBJ1-1; CDR3aa: CASSESRGYTEAFF; CDR3nt: TGTGCCAGCAGCGAAAGCAGGGGGTACACTGAAGCTTTCTTT
v_gene: TRBV5-1; d_gene: TRBD2; abundance: .; j_gene: TRBJ2-1; CDR3aa: CASSLGTSGSNEQFF; CDR3nt: TGCGCCAGCAGCTTGGGGACTAGCGGGAGCAATGAGCAGTTCTTC
v_gene: TRBV7-9; d_gene: TRBD2; abundance: once; j_gene: TRBJ2-6; CDR3aa: CASSGTSGRNSGANVLTF; CDR3nt: TGTGCCAGCAGCGGTACTAGCGGGAGGAACTCTGGGGCCAACGTCCTGACTTTC
v_gene: TRBV28; d_gene: .; abundance: .; j_gene: TRBJ1-1; CDR3aa: CASSLPPPGEGSEAFF; CDR3nt: TGTGCCAGCAGTTTGCCTCCGCCCGGGGAGGGCTCTGAAGCTTTCTTT
v_gene: TRBV6-1; d_gene: TRBD1; abundance: .; j_gene: TRBJ2-3; CDR3aa: CASGSGQGVSDTQYF; CDR3nt: TGTGCCAGCGGTTCGGGACAGGGGGTTTCAGATACGCAGTATTTT
v_gene: TRBV9; d_gene: .; abundance: .; j_gene: TRBJ1-2; CDR3aa: CASSVGSRGALNYGYTF; CDR3nt: TGTGCCAGCAGCGTCGGGAGTCGGGGGGCCCTCAACTATGGCTACACCTTC
v_gene: TRBV9; d_gene: .; abundance: once; j_gene: TRBJ1-4; CDR3aa: CASSVANGKLFF; CDR3nt: TGTGCCAGCAGCGTAGCTAATGGAAAACTGTTTTTT
v_gene: TRBV7-2; d_gene: TRBD2; abundance: .; j_gene: TRBJ2-7; CDR3aa: CASSLSGLAVYEQYF; CDR3nt: TGTGCCAGCAGCCTGTCGGGACTAGCGGTCTACGAGCAGTACTTC